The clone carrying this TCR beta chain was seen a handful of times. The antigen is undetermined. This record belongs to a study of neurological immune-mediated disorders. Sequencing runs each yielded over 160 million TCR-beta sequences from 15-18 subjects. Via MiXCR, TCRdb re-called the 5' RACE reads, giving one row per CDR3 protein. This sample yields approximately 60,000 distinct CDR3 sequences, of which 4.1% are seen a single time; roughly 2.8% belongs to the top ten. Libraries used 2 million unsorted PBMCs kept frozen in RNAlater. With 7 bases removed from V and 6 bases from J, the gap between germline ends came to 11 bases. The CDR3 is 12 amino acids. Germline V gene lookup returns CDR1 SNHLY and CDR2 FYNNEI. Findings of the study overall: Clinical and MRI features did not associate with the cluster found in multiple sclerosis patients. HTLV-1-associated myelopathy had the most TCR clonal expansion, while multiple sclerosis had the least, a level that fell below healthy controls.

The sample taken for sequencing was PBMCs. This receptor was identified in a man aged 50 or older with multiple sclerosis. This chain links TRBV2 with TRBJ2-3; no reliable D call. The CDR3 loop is CASTGGTDTQYF. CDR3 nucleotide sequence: TGTGCCAGCACCGGTGGAACCGATACGCAGTATTTT. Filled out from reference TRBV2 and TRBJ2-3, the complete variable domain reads EPEVTQTPSHQVTQMGQEVILRCVPISNHLYFYWYRQILGQKVEFLVSFYNNEISEKSEIFDDQFSVERPDGSNFTLKIRSTKLEDSAMYFCASTGGTDTQYFGPGTRLTVL.